Listed below are T cell receptor delta chains from one sample, sequenced in a study of gamma-delta chains in newborns, infants, children. TCRdb re-called the reads via CATT. The data hold 9,500 to 13,000 delta-chain clones, with 3.5% observed a single time. The source material was blood. The receptors derive from a child who was a newborn, infant or young child, either healthy, febrile or measles-vaccinated (not recorded which). CDR3s include the opening cysteine and the closing phenylalanine or tryptophan. The order of the fields is J gene, V gene, D gene, CDR3 length, clone size, CDR3 protein, CDR3 DNA. The D gene is left open where the match is weak. Not every row has a clone size; where given, it reads once, few, many or a size class.

>TRDJ1|TRDV3|-|16|-
CALGKRFRRVLDKLIF
TGTGCCCTCGGAAAGCGGTTCCGCCGGGTACTGGATAAACTCATCTTT
>TRDJ1|TRDV1|-|15|-
CALGVNPTNWAKLIF
TGTGCTCTTGGGGTCAATCCTACGAACTGGGCCAAACTCATCTTT
>TRDJ1|TRDV3|-|13|few
CACLGDFGFKLIF
TGTGCCTGCCTCGGGGATTTTGGGTTTAAACTCATCTTT
>TRDJ3|TRDV1|-|14|few
CALGVTWDTRQMFF
TGTGCTCTTGGGGTTACCTGGGACACCCGACAGATGTTTTTC
>TRDJ1|TRDV1|TRDD3|16|medium-sized
CALGEPRGIRSDKLIF
TGTGCTCTTGGGGAACCTAGGGGGATACGTTCCGATAAACTCATCTTT
>TRDJ2|TRDV2|TRDD3|16|large
CACDTVGGDTGAQLFF
TGTGCCTGTGACACAGTAGGGGGGGATACGGGAGCACAACTCTTCTTT
>TRDJ1|TRDV1|TRDD3|19|-
CALGELSPLRRLGEGKLIF
TGTGCTCTTGGGGAACTTTCCCCCCTCAGGAGGCTGGGGGAAGGAAAACTCATCTTT
>TRDJ1|TRDV1|-|22|-
CALGELALPRWGSRKYTDKLIF
TGTGCTCTTGGGGAACTAGCCCTTCCTCGCTGGGGGTCCCGTAAGTACACCGATAAACTCATCTTT
>TRDJ1|TRDV1|-|18|-
CALGELYISGDGGDKLIF
TGTGCTCTTGGGGAACTTTACATCTCTGGGGATGGGGGCGATAAACTCATCTTT
>TRDJ2|TRDV1|TRDD3|24|-
CALGGTRFPPGVLGDRGLTAQLFF
TGTGCTCTTGGGGGAACTAGATTCCCCCCTGGGGTACTGGGGGATAGGGGTTTGACAGCACAACTCTTCTTT
>TRDJ1|TRDV1|TRDD2|17|few
CALGERDFLPYTDKLIF
TGTGCTCTTGGGGAACGAGATTTCCTACCGTACACCGATAAACTCATCTTT